The 20 T cell receptor beta chains below come from one sample, sequenced in a study of early T cells in non-severe SARS-CoV-2 infection. TCRdb re-derived calls from the 5' RACE reads in MiXCR, one entry per CDR3 protein. Here the sample spans under 35,000 distinct CDR3 sequences, about 4.6% being singletons. Sequenced sample: whole blood. The receptors stem from an adult who was a healthcare worker with PCR-confirmed SARS-CoV-2 infection or an uninfected control (not recorded which).

This clonotype was observed at least ten times. The chain couples TRBV19 to TRBJ1-2, with D uncertain. CDR1 and CDR2 (germline): LNHDA, SQIVND (reference sequence). The CDR3 length is 12 residues. V dropped 5 bases and J dropped 2 bases, with 6 bases sitting between them. In nucleotides, the CDR3 is TGTGCCAGTAGTCTGGCAAACTATGGCTACACCTTC. This encodes CASSLANYGYTF. Looking up the rest from reference TRBV19 and TRBJ1-2 gives the full variable domain: DGGITQSPKYLFRKEGQNVTLSCEQNLNHDAMYWYRQDPGQGLRLIYYSQIVNDFQKGDIAEGYSVSREKKESFPLTVTSAQKNPTAFYLCASSLANYGYTFGSGTRLTVV.

This clonotype was counted many times. The CDR3 is CASSLAGQGSAQYF. CDR3 sequence (DNA): TGTGCCAGCAGCTTAGCGGGGCAGGGATCGGCGCAGTACTTC. The chain uses TRBV7-9 and TRBJ2-7; D possibly corresponds to TRBD1 (5 bases). Between the trimmed V and J ends, which lost 0 bases and 9 bases, there was a span of 15 bases. Germline values: CDR1 SEHNR, CDR2 FQNEAQ (reference sequence). This CDR3 comprises 14 residues.

This clonotype was seen repeatedly, ten times or more. The chain couples TRBV7-3 to TRBJ1-1, with D hard to call. Trimming removed 3 bases at V and 1 base at J, with 6 bases between. The CDR3 is made up of 13 amino acids. Germline V gene sequence: CDR1 SGHTA, CDR2 FQGTGA. Here the CDR3 reads CASSFRGNTEAFF. The CDR3 DNA reads as TGTGCCAGCAGCTTTAGAGGGAACACTGAAGCTTTCTTT.

This rearrangement joins TRBV11-2 to TRBJ1-1; TRBD1 agrees at 10 bases. Germline V gene lookup returns CDR1 SGHAT and CDR2 FQNNGV. This CDR3 is 15 amino acids long. V lost 4 bases and J lost 4; bases outside the gene matches: 6. The CDR3 DNA reads TGTGCCAGCAGCTACTTGACAGGGGGCATCACTGAAGCTTTCTTT. It translates to CASSYLTGGITEAFF.

This clonotype was detected only a few times. This chain joins TRBV20-1 and TRBJ2-1, with 10 bases lining up with TRBD2. Germline lookup yields CDR1 DFQATT and CDR2 SNEGSKA (reference sequence). V shed 0 bases, J shed 6 bases, and the junction held 8 bases outside the gene matches. The CDR3 spans 16 residues. As DNA, the CDR3 is TGCAGTGCTAGAGATGGTAGCGGGGGGTTGGGCAATGAGCAGTTCTTC. It codes for CSARDGSGGLGNEQFF.

This clonotype was observed a handful of times. The chain combines TRBV11-3 with TRBJ2-2; D unresolved. V was clipped by 7 bases and J by 6 bases, with 18 bases between them. The CDR3 consists of 15 residues. Germline CDR1 and CDR2: SGHNT and YENEEA. This chain's CDR3 is CASTLGLGGSGELFF. The DNA for the CDR3 is TGTGCCAGCACCCTAGGGCTAGGTGGCTCCGGGGAGCTGTTTTTT.

This clonotype occurred many times. The V and J genes are TRBV28 and TRBJ2-4; no reliable D call. Trimming took 2 bases from V and 9 from J, leaving 8 bases between them. CDR3 size: 12 residues. Germline lookup yields CDR1 MDHEN and CDR2 SYDVKM. CDR3 nucleotide sequence: TGTGCCAGCAGTTTACCATCGGCCATTCAGTACTTC. It encodes CASSLPSAIQYF. The full variable domain, rest sourced from reference TRBV28 and TRBJ2-4, is DVKVTQSSRYLVKRTGEKVFLECVQDMDHENMFWYRQDPGLGLRLIYFSYDVKMKEKGDIPEGYSVSREKKERFSLILESASTNQTSMYLCASSLPSAIQYFGAGTRLSVL.

Ten or more counts support this clonotype. V usage is TRBV2 and J usage is TRBJ2-7, with TRBD2 matching 12 bases. Trimming took 6 bases from V and 6 from J; bases not matched to a gene: 3. Germline V gene sequence: CDR1 SNHLY, CDR2 FYNNEI. There are 13 residues in the CDR3. The CDR3: CASRLAGGREQYF. In DNA, the CDR3 is TGTGCCAGCAGACTAGCGGGGGGTCGCGAGCAGTACTTC.

The chain has TRBV5-6 and TRBJ1-4; D unresolved. Germline CDR1 is SGHDT and CDR2 is YYEEEE. The CDR3 contains 14 residues. Trimming removed 2 bases at V and 0 bases at J, with 5 bases between. The CDR3 region has the DNA TGTGCCAGCAGCTTTAAAGCAACTAATGAAAAACTGTTTTTT. It encodes CASSFKATNEKLFF.

This clonotype was seen ten or more times. This chain links TRBV6-5 with TRBJ1-1; D may be TRBD1 (5 bases). Germline assignment: CDR1 MNHEY and CDR2 SVGAGI. The CDR3 length is 13 residues. Between the trimmed V and J ends, which lost 3 bases and 3 bases, there was a span of 8 bases. CDR3 in DNA: TGTGCCAGCAGTTATGAGGGGCACACTGAAGCTTTCTTT. Its translation: CASSYEGHTEAFF.

This clonotype was counted at least ten times. The gene calls are TRBV30 and TRBJ2-5, with no clear D. The germline V gene has CDR1 GTSNPN and CDR2 SVGIG (reference sequence). The CDR3 sequence is 13 residues long. Trimming left V 2 bases short and J 6 bases short, with 13 bases between. The CDR3 reads CAWSPATGQTQYF. The DNA of the CDR3 is TGTGCCTGGAGTCCGGCTACGGGCCAGACCCAGTACTTC.

This clonotype was picked up many times. This chain joins TRBV28 and TRBJ2-3; 14 nucleotides align to TRBD2. This CDR3 has 14 amino acids. The germline V gene has CDR1 MDHEN and CDR2 SYDVKM. The ends lost 6 bases at V and 10 bases at J; junction bases unmatched: 6. The CDR3 coding sequence is TGTGCCAGCAGCCCGACTAGCGGGAGGGTTGCGCAGTATTTT. Its protein product is CASSPTSGRVAQYF.

Many counts were recorded for this clonotype. This rearrangement joins TRBV5-5 to TRBJ2-3, with 9 positions matching TRBD2. The CDR3 totals 16 residues. The germline CDR1 and CDR2 sequences are SGHKS and YYEKEE (reference sequence). V dropped 2 bases and J dropped 0; count of bases not matched to a gene: 4. In DNA form, the CDR3 reads TGTGCCAGCAGCTTCCTTAGCGGGGGAAGCACAGATACGCAGTATTTT. Protein: CASSFLSGGSTDTQYF.

This clonotype appeared a few times. This chain links TRBV18 with TRBJ2-4; D may be TRBD2 (6 bases). Germline lookup yields CDR1 KGHSH and CDR2 LQKENI. The CDR3 loop spans 14 amino acids. V lost 6 bases and J 2 bases, leaving 11 bases between the germline ends. For the CDR3, the DNA is TGTGCCAGCTCCGGGGGAGCCTCCAAAAACATTCAGTACTTC. Residues: CASSGGASKNIQYF.

The table lists this clonotype with many counts. The V gene is TRBV11-2, the J gene TRBJ2-3, with D uncertain. V was cut by 7 bases and J by 0 bases, with 5 bases left in between. The CDR3 is made up of 12 amino acids. The V gene's germline CDR1 is SGHAT and CDR2 FQNNGV. CDR3 sequence (DNA): TGTGCCAGCACTCCCAGCACAGATACGCAGTATTTT. Translating gives CASTPSTDTQYF.

Ten or more counts support this clonotype. The gene calls are TRBV30 and TRBJ1-5; D may be TRBD1 (5 bases). The CDR3 consists of 14 residues. The V and J ends lost 7 bases and 6 bases respectively, with 19 bases between them. From germline, CDR1 is GTSNPN and CDR2 SVGIG (reference sequence). As DNA, the CDR3 is TGTGCCTTGGAGGTCGCGGGGCGAGGTCAGCCCCAGCATTTT. Protein: CALEVAGRGQPQHF.

This clonotype was recorded a few times. V gene TRBV5-3 combines with J gene TRBJ2-3, with 8 bases identical to TRBD1. TRBV5-3 counts as an open reading frame of uncertain function. The CDR3 contains 17 residues. Trimming at V came to 0 bases and at J to 1 base, leaving 7 bases not matched to a gene. CDR3 DNA: TGTGCCAGAAGCTTGGTCAGGGGGCGCCATGGCACAGATACGCAGTATTTT. It yields the protein CARSLVRGRHGTDTQYF.

The J gene is TRBJ2-7, the V gene TRBV28; D uncertain. Germline CDR1 and CDR2: MDHEN and SYDVKM. CDR3 size: 17 residues. Trimming cost V 6 bases and J 4 bases, with 25 bases left between them. The CDR3 coding sequence is TGTGCCAGCAGCCTGGCCCCCATACCTTTGTCCATTTACGAGCAGTACTTC. Translating gives CASSLAPIPLSIYEQYF.

The chain joins TRBV2 to TRBJ2-7, with a possible D match to TRBD1 (6 bases). Germline values: CDR1 SNHLY, CDR2 FYNNEI. The CDR3 runs to 14 residues. Trimming took 5 bases from V and 3 from J, leaving 14 bases between them. As DNA, the CDR3 is TGTGCCAGCAGTATACCCGACAGGAACTACGAGCAGTACTTC. Translation gives CASSIPDRNYEQYF.

This clonotype showed up many times. The chain is built from TRBV5-5 and TRBJ2-1; maybe TRBD1 (5 bases). V was trimmed by 1 base and J by 2 bases, leaving 10 bases between them. Germline V lookup: CDR1 SGHKS, CDR2 YYEKEE (reference sequence). The length of the CDR3 is 15 residues. The CDR3 loop reads CASSLSQVPYNEQFF. CDR3 sequence (DNA): TGTGCCAGCAGCTTGTCACAGGTACCCTACAATGAGCAGTTCTTC.